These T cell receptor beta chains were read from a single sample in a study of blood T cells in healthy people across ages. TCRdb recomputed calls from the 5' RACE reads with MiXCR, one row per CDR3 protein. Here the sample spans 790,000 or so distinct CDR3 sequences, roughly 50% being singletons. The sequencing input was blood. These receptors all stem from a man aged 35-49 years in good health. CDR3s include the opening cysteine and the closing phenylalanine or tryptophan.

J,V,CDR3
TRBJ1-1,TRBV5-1,CASSQRTTNTEAFF
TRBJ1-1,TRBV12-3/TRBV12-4,CASNLASGGSSEAFF
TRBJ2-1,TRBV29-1,CSVDSGRASYEQFF
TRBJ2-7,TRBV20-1,CCARASGRGEQYF
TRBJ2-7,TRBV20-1,CSARDSSYSYEQYF
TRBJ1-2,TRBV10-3,CAISDQESFYGYTF
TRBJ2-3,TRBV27,CASSYWAQGTDTQYF
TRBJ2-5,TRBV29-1,CSVEAGVEETQYF
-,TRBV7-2,CASSLSGGGFQETQYF
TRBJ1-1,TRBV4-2,CASSQASMNTEAFF
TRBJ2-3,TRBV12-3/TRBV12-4,CASTADTPTDTQYF
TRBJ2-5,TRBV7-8,CASSLVFLEQYF
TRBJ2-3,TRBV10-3,CAIRETSENTDTQYF
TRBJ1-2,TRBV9,CASSVADSYGYTF
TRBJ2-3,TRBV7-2,CASSLLPRTADTQYF
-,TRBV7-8,CTSSPYLGTENSYEQYF
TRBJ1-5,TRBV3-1,CASSQEKRRYQPQHF
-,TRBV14,CASSRGQSCEQYF
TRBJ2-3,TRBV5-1,CASSEAGGPTDTQYF
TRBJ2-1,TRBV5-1,CASSLDMGHGSRQQFF
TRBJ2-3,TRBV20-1,CSAAGVGTDTQYF
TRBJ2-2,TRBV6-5,CASSEAGGTGELFF
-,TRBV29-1,CSVVRETQYF
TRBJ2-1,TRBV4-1,CASSQGVDSDEQFF
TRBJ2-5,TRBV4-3,CASSQGVAGAFVETQYF